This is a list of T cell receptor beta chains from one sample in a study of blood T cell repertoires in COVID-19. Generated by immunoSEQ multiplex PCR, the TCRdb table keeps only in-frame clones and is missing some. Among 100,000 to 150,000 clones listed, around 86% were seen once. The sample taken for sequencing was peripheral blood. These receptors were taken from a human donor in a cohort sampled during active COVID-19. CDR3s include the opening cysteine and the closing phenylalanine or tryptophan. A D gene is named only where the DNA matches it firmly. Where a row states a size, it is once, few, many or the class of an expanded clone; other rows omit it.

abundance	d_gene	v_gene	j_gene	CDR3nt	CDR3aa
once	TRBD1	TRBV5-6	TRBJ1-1	TGTGCCAGCAACCGACAGGGGATCGCTGAAGCTTTCTTT	CASNRQGIAEAFF
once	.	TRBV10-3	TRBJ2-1	TGTGCCATCAGTGAGGGGACAGAGCAGTTCTTC	CAISEGTEQFF
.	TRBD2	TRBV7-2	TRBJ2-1	TGTGCCAGCAGCAAAGGACTAGCGGGAGCTATCCTTGAGCAGTTCTTC	CASSKGLAGAILEQFF
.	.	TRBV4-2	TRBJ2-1	TGTGCCAGCAGCCAAGATTTATCCTCGGGTGGAGAGCAGTTCTTC	CASSQDLSSGGEQFF
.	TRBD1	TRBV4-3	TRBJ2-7	TGCGCCAGCAGCCCCGGGACAGCCTGGGACGAGCAGTACTTC	CASSPGTAWDEQYF
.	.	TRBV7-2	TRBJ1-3	TGTGCCAGCAGCTCCCACATCTCTGGAAACACCATATATTTT	CASSSHISGNTIYF
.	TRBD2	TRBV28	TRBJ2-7	TGTGCCAGCAGATGGCGGGGGGGCGGTTCCTACGAGCAGTACTTC	CASRWRGGGSYEQYF
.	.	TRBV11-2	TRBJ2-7	TGTGCCAGCAGCTTAGGGGTCGCGGGGTACGAGCAGTACTTC	CASSLGVAGYEQYF
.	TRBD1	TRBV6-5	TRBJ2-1	TGTGCCAGCAGGACAGGGTGGTCGGGTAATGAGCAGTTCTTC	CASRTGWSGNEQFF
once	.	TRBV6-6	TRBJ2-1	TGTGCCAGCGGGCTAACCCCCCAATACAATGAGCAGTTCTTC	CASGLTPQYNEQFF
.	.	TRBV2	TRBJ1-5	TGTGCCAGCAGTGAAAGGCGGAACGAACAGCCCCAGCATTTT	CASSERRNEQPQHF
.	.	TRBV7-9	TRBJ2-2	TGTGCCAGCAGCTTAGCTAGAAACACCGGGGAGCTGTTTTTT	CASSLARNTGELFF
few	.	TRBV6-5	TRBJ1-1	TGTGCCAGCAGTTTAACCGGGACAATGAACACTGAAGCTTTCTTT	CASSLTGTMNTEAFF
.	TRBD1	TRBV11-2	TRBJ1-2	TGTGCCAGCAGCCCCAGGGGGAGAGGCTACACCTTC	CASSPRGRGYTF
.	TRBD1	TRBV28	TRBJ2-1	TGTGCCAGCAGACCGGGACAGGACTATAGTGCGCAGTTCTTC	CASRPGQDYSAQFF
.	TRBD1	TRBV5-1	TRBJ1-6	TGCGCCAGCAGCGGCGGACAGGGGAGCTCCTATAATTCACCCCTCCACTTT	CASSGGQGSSYNSPLHF
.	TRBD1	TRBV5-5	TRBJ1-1	TGTGCCAGCAGCCTACAGGGGTCGAACACTGAAGCTTTCTTT	CASSLQGSNTEAFF
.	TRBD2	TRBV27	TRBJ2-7	TGTGCCAGCAGTCCAACTCGACTAGCGGGAGTCTCCTACGAGCAGTACTTC	CASSPTRLAGVSYEQYF
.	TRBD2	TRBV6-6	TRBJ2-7	TGTGCCAGCAGTTACCCTAGCGGGAACCAATACGAGCAGTACTTC	CASSYPSGNQYEQYF
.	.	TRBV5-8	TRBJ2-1	TGTGCCAGCAGCCTTTCTATACAGGCCCCCACCCTCTTC	CASSLSIQAPTLF
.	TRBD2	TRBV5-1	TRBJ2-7	TGCGCCAGCAGCCCCGGGACTAGCGGATACTCCTACGAGCAGTACTTC	CASSPGTSGYSYEQYF
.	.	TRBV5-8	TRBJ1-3	TGTGCCATCACAGGCGAGGCTGGAAACACCATATATTTT	CAITGEAGNTIYF
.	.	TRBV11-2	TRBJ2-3	TGTGCCAGCAGCTTAGGTCCGGATACGCAGTATTTT	CASSLGPDTQYF
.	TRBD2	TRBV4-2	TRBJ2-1	TGTGCCAGCAGCCAAGATAGGGGGGCGGGAGGGCCTTACAATGAGCAGTTCTTC	CASSQDRGAGGPYNEQFF
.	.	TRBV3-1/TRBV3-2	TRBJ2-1	TGTGCCAGCAGCCAAGTGTCGGAGCAGTTCTTC	CASSQVSEQFF
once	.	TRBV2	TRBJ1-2	TGTGCCCGCGGGGACGGGGGGGCCACGGGGTACTATGGCTACACCTTC	CARGDGGATGYYGYTF
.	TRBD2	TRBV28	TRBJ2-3	TGTGCCAGCAGATCCGGAGCGGGAGGCACAGATACGCAGTATTTT	CASRSGAGGTDTQYF
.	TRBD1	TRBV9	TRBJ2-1	TGTGCCAGCAGCGCTAGGGGGCTGAGCTCCTACAATGAGCAGTTCTTC	CASSARGLSSYNEQFF
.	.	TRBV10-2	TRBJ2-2	TGCGCCAGCTCCACAGTGAGCCGGATGACCGGGGAGCTGTTTTTT	CASSTVSRMTGELFF
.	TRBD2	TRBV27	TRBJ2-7	TGTGCCAGCAGGCCCGGGACTAGACCCTACGAGCAGTACTTC	CASRPGTRPYEQYF
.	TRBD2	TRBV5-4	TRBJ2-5	TGTGCCAGCAGCTTGGGGACTAGCGGGAGCCAAGAGACCCAGTACTTC	CASSLGTSGSQETQYF
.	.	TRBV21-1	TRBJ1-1	TGTGCCAGCAGCACTGGGACAGGGGGCGGTGAAGCTTTCTTT	CASSTGTGGGEAFF
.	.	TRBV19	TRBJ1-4	TGTGCCAGTAGATCAACAGGGTTTTGGGAAAAACTGTTTTTT	CASRSTGFWEKLFF
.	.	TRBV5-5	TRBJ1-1	TGTGCCAGCAGTTCAAAGGCAGGACAGACGAACACTGAAGCTTTCTTT	CASSSKAGQTNTEAFF
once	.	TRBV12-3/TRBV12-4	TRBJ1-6	TGTGCCAGCAGTTTTATCGGGATATCACCCCTCCACTTT	CASSFIGISPLHF
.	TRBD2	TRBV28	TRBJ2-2	TGTGCCAGCAGTTTAGGGTCTAGCGGCACCGGGGAGCTGTTTTTT	CASSLGSSGTGELFF
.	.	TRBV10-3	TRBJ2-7	TGTGCCATCAGCGGGAGTCCCTACGAGCAGTACTTC	CAISGSPYEQYF
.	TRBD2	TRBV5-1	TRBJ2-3	TGCGCCAGCAGACCCGGGACTAGCGGGGTCACAGATACGCAGTATTTT	CASRPGTSGVTDTQYF
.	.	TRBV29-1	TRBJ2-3	TGCAGCGGATCAGGGTCAGCTAGCACAGATACGCAGTATTTT	CSGSGSASTDTQYF
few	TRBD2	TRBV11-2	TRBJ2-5	TGTGCCAGCAGCCCCGGGACTAGCCTGGGGACCCAGTACTTC	CASSPGTSLGTQYF
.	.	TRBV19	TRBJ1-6	TGTGCCAGTAACGCGGACGGGGGGGGGTTACGGTCACCCCTCCACTTT	CASNADGGGLRSPLHF
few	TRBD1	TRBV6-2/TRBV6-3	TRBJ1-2	TGTGCCAGCAGTAGGACAGGGAATTTGTACGGCTACACCTTC	CASSRTGNLYGYTF
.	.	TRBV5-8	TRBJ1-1	TGTGCCAGCAGCTTTAGAAATCGTAGGGGGGGGACTGAAGCTTTCTTT	CASSFRNRRGGTEAFF
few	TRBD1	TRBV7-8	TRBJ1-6	TGTGCCGTACAGGGGTCCGCGGGGAATTCACCCCTCCACTTT	CAVQGSAGNSPLHF
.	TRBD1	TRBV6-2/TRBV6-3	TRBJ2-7	TGTGCCAGCAGTAGGACAGGCCAAGGGTCGGAGCAGTACTTC	CASSRTGQGSEQYF
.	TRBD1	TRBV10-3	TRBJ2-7	TGTGCCATCAGTGACCCGACAGGGCCCACCTTGGAGCAGTACTTC	CAISDPTGPTLEQYF
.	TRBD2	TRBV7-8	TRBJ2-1	TGTGCCAGCAGCTCGGCGGGAGCCTACAATGAGCAGTTCTTC	CASSSAGAYNEQFF
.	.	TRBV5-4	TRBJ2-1	TGTGCCAGCAGCTTTCGAGGGAGCACCGGGAATGAGCAGTTCTTC	CASSFRGSTGNEQFF
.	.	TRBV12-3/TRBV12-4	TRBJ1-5	TGTGCCAGCAGTTTATACAATCAGCCCCAGCATTTT	CASSLYNQPQHF
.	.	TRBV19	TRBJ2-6	TGTGCCAGTAGTCATCCCCCCGGTGGGGCCAACGTCCTGACTTTC	CASSHPPGGANVLTF
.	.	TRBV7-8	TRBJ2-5	TGTGCCAGCAGCTTAGCGCCAGGGGCGGAGACCCAGTACTTC	CASSLAPGAETQYF
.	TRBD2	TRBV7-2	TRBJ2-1	TGTGCCAGCAGCTCCCCCCTAGCGGGATACTACAATGAGCAGTTCTTC	CASSSPLAGYYNEQFF
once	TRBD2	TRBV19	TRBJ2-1	TGTGCCAGTAGTCTGCGCGCGGGAGTTGATGAGCAGTTCTTC	CASSLRAGVDEQFF
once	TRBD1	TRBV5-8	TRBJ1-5	TGTGCCAGCAGCCGGGACAGGGGGATCTATAGCAATCAGCCCCAGCATTTT	CASSRDRGIYSNQPQHF